These 17 T cell receptor beta chains share one sample of origin, sequenced in a study of cytomegalovirus exposure and HLA in healthy donors. The table came from immunoSEQ multiplex PCR; TCRdb's copy has only in-frame clones and leaves some out. The sample contains approximately 190,000 clones, 84% of which appear only once. The sequencing sample was made of PBMCs. The receptors were sampled from a man aged 18 to 29 in good health and CMV-seropositive.

The chain recombines TRBV5-1 with TRBJ2-1, with TRBD2 as a possible D gene (6 bases). Per the germline V gene, CDR1 is SGHRS and CDR2 is YFSETQ. The CDR3 has 16 amino acids. Trimming shortened V by 0 bases and J by 6 bases, and 16 bases separated the two germline ends. CDR3 amino acids: CASSLVAGSTGNEQFF. The CDR3 nucleotides are TGCGCCAGCAGCTTGGTGGCGGGAAGTACGGGCAATGAGCAGTTCTTC.

This chain connects TRBV30 to TRBJ2-7; 12 bases fit TRBD2. The CDR3 length is 17 residues. The germline V gene encodes CDR1 GTSNPN and CDR2 SVGIG (reference sequence). Trimming took 3 bases from V and 5 from J; bases not matched to a gene: 14. CDR3 sequence: CAWSQRLPGLAGHEQYF. CDR3 in DNA: TGTGCCTGGAGCCAACGCTTACCGGGACTAGCGGGCCACGAGCAGTACTTC. Drawing the rest from reference TRBV30 and TRBJ2-7, the complete variable domain is SQTIHQWPATLVQPVGSPLSLECTVEGTSNPNLYWYRQAAGRGLQLLFYSVGIGQISSEVPQNLSASRPQDRQFILSSKKLLLSDSGFYLCAWSQRLPGLAGHEQYFGPGTRLTVT.

The rearrangement joins TRBV9 to TRBJ2-1; possible D gene TRBD1, 6 bases. V lost 7 bases and J lost 4, with 21 bases in between. In germline, CDR1 is SGDLS, CDR2 YYNGEE. The CDR3 is 16 residues long. CDR3 loop: CASGTNRETNYNEQFF. CDR3 DNA: TGTGCCAGCGGCACAAACAGGGAAACTAATTACAATGAGCAGTTCTTC.

V is TRBV6-1 and J is TRBJ2-2; the D gene is possibly TRBD1 (6 bases). The CDR3 extends over 14 amino acids. Per germline, CDR1 MNHNS and CDR2 SASEGT. Trimming cost V 6 bases and J 4 bases, with 12 bases left between them. CDR3 sequence (DNA): TGTGCCAGCAGCGGACAGAGAAGCACCGGGGAGCTGTTTTTT. It encodes CASSGQRSTGELFF.

This chain joins TRBV28 and TRBJ2-7; 13 nucleotides match TRBD2. V shed 1 base and J 5 bases; nucleotides not matched to a gene: 8. The CDR3 extends over 17 amino acids. Germline CDR1 and CDR2: MDHEN and SYDVKM. The CDR3 nucleotides read TGTGCCAGCAGTTTATTCGGGACTAGCGGGAAGAGTGACGAGCAGTACTTC. Its translation is CASSLFGTSGKSDEQYF.

The genes are TRBV7-3 and TRBJ2-3; tentatively, D is TRBD2 (6 bases). Trimming shortened V by 4 bases and J by 2 bases, and 10 bases separated the two germline ends. This CDR3 region has 14 residues. Germline V CDR1 and CDR2: SGHTA, FQGTGA. Here the CDR3 DNA reads TGTGCCAGCAGCTCGGGGGTCGACACAGATACGCAGTATTTT. It yields the protein CASSSGVDTDTQYF.

The chain recombines TRBV7-8 with TRBJ1-1; 7 bases are a match to TRBD1. Looked up from germline, CDR1 is SGHVS and CDR2 is FQNEAQ. The CDR3 is 15 residues long. V gave up 4 bases and J gave up 3 bases; unmatched junction bases: 8. CDR3 nucleotide sequence: TGTGCCAGCAGCTACATAGTCGGGACAGACACTGAAGCTTTCTTT. Its translation is CASSYIVGTDTEAFF.

The chain employs TRBV27 and TRBJ2-5; TRBD2 matches 13 bases. Germline V CDR1 and CDR2: MNHEY, SMNVEV (reference sequence). The CDR3 covers 15 residues. V dropped 3 bases and J dropped 4; count of bases not matched to a gene: 2. The DNA for the CDR3 is TGTGCCAGCAGTTTTGGACTAGCGGGAGTAGAGACCCAGTACTTC. It codes for CASSFGLAGVETQYF.

The CDR3 nucleotides read TGTGCCAGCAGCTTGGTTACAGGTGCCTGGTACGAGCAGTACTTC. This encodes CASSLVTGAWYEQYF. This sequence joins TRBV5-5 and TRBJ2-7, with D possibly matching TRBD1 (5 bases). From germline, CDR1 is SGHKS and CDR2 YYEKEE (reference sequence). The germline V and J ends were trimmed by 0 bases and 4 bases, with 14 bases remaining between them. The CDR3 covers 15 residues.

CDR3 residues: CASSQGLHSGNTIYF. The CDR3 DNA sequence: TGTGCCAGCAGCCAAGGATTACACTCTGGAAACACCATATATTTT. The chain joins TRBV4-2 to TRBJ1-3; D is uncertain. CDR3 size: 15 residues. The V gene lost 1 base and the J gene lost 0 bases, with 7 bases spanning the gap. Germline-derived CDR1 and CDR2 are LGHNA and YNFKEQ.

This chain links TRBV7-3 with TRBJ2-7; 9 bases are shared with TRBD2. With 0 bases clipped from V and 6 bases from J, the junction kept 9 bases outside the gene matches. Germline V gives CDR1 SGHTA, CDR2 FQGTGA. This CDR3 region has 16 residues. The CDR3 is CASSLTAGLAPSEQYF. The CDR3 region has the DNA TGTGCCAGCAGCTTAACCGCGGGACTAGCCCCCTCCGAGCAGTACTTC. Using reference TRBV7-3 and TRBJ2-7 for the parts outside the CDR3, the full variable domain is GAGVSQTPSNKVTEKGKYVELRCDPISGHTALYWYRQSLGQGPEFLIYFQGTGAADDSGLPNDRFFAVRPEGSVSTLKIQRTERGDSAVYLCASSLTAGLAPSEQYFGPGTRLTVT.

This clone was detected once. J is TRBJ1-2 and V is TRBV28; D may be TRBD1 (5 bases). Trimming cost V 3 bases and J 4 bases, with 12 bases left between them. Per the germline V gene, CDR1 is MDHEN and CDR2 is SYDVKM. The CDR3 runs 14 residues. The CDR3 sequence: CASSFYYGAYGYTF. CDR3 coding DNA: TGTGCCAGCAGTTTTTATTATGGGGCCTATGGCTACACCTTC.

This chain joins TRBV30 and TRBJ1-2, with TRBD1 identical over 8 bases. The CDR3 has 12 amino acids. The V gene end was trimmed by 5 bases and the J gene end by 4 bases; junction bases not matched to a gene: 3. CDR1 is GTSNPN and CDR2 is SVGIG in the germline V gene (reference sequence). CDR3 in amino acids: CAWDRGGYGYTF. DNA for the CDR3: TGTGCCTGGGACAGGGGCGGCTATGGCTACACCTTC.

The CDR3 loop reads CASSSWTGGIDQPQHF. The CDR3 bases are TGTGCCAGCAGTTCCTGGACAGGGGGAATCGATCAGCCCCAGCATTTT. The chain is built from TRBV27 and TRBJ1-5; 10 nucleotides line up with TRBD1. The trim removed 4 bases at V and 5 bases at J, leaving 8 bases unmatched. Germline CDR1 is MNHEY and CDR2 is SMNVEV (reference sequence). The CDR3 consists of 16 residues.

V usage is TRBV30 and J usage is TRBJ1-1; weak D call: TRBD1 (5 bases). Germline CDR1 GTSNPN, CDR2 SVGIG (reference sequence). Trimming removed 4 bases from V and 3 bases from J, with 15 bases in between. This CDR3 comprises 14 residues. CDR3 bases: TGTGCCTGGACCCCCAGGGTAAGAGACACTGAAGCTTTCTTT. Its protein product is CAWTPRVRDTEAFF. Together with reference TRBV30 and TRBJ1-1, the CDR3 gives the full variable domain: SQTIHQWPATLVQPVGSPLSLECTVEGTSNPNLYWYRQAAGRGLQLLFYSVGIGQISSEVPQNLSASRPQDRQFILSSKKLLLSDSGFYLCAWTPRVRDTEAFFGQGTRLTVV.

This clone was recorded a few times. This chain connects TRBV30 to TRBJ1-5; D gene unclear. The V end lost 7 bases, the J end lost 5 bases, and 15 bases lay between the germline ends. This CDR3 contains 13 residues. The germline V gene encodes CDR1 GTSNPN and CDR2 SVGIG (reference sequence). The CDR3 DNA follows: TGTGCCTCCTCGGGTGGGTGGGATCAGCCCCAGCATTTT. Translating gives CASSGGWDQPQHF.

This chain joins TRBV10-3 and TRBJ1-2, with 11 bases fitting TRBD1. The length of the CDR3 is 14 residues. The germline gives CDR1 ENHRY, CDR2 SYGVKD. V shed 7 bases and J 2 bases; nucleotides not matched to a gene: 3. CDR3 sequence (DNA): TGTGCCATCAATAGGGACAGGGGGAACTATGGCTACACCTTC. It encodes CAINRDRGNYGYTF.